The T cell receptor (beta chain) under discussion was sequenced for a study of T cells after somatic rescue of genetic block. Generated by immunoSEQ multiplex PCR, the TCRdb table keeps only in-frame clones and is missing some. The repertoire includes 100,000 to 120,000 clones, about nine tenths of them detected once, and 1.4% to 1.5% sits in the top ten. This CDR3 spans 16 amino acids. Germline lookup yields CDR1 SGDLS and CDR2 YYNGEE. Trimming removed 2 bases at V and 4 bases at J, with 13 bases between. Sample: peripheral blood mononuclear cells (PBMCs). J is TRBJ1-6 and V is TRBV9; D is possibly TRBD1 (5 bases). This receptor was identified in a woman between 18 and 30 years old. CDR3 in DNA: TGTGCCAGCAGCGTTGCCGGTTGGGGGTATAATTCACCCCTCCACTTT. This sequence encodes CASSVAGWGYNSPLHF.